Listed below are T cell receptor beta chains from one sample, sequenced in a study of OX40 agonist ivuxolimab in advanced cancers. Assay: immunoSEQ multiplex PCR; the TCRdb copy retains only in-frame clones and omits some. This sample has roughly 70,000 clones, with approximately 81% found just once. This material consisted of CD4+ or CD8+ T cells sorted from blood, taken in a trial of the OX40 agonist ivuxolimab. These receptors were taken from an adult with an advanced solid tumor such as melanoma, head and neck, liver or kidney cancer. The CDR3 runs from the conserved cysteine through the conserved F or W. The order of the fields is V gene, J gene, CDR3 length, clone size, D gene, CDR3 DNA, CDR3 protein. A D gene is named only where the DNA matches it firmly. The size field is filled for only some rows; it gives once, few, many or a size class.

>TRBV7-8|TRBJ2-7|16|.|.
TGTGCCAGCAGCTTAGATAGCTCTTCGGGACGGGGCGAGCAGTACTTC
CASSLDSSSGRGEQYF
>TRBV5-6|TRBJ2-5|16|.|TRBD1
TGTGCCAGCAGATCTTGGATGAGGGGGCGGTCGGAGACCCAGTACTTC
CASRSWMRGRSETQYF
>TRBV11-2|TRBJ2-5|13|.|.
TGTGCCAGCAGCCGACTAGGGGGGGAGACCCAGTACTTC
CASSRLGGETQYF
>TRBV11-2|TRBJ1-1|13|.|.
TGTGCCAGCAGCTTAGGAGCGATGACTGAAGCTTTCTTT
CASSLGAMTEAFF
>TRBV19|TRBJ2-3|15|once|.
TGTGCCAGTAGTAGGATGGACATTAGCACAGATACGCAGTATTTT
CASSRMDISTDTQYF
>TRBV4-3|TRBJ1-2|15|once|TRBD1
TGCGCCAGCAGCCAAGGCCCGGGACAGGTCGATGGCTACACCTTC
CASSQGPGQVDGYTF
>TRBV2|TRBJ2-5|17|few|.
TGTGCCAGCAGTGAAGTGTCCAGGGACGTAGTACAAGAGACCCAGTACTTC
CASSEVSRDVVQETQYF
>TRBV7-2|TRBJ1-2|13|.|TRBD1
TGTGCCAGCGGAATGACAGGGTTGAATGGCTACACCTTC
CASGMTGLNGYTF
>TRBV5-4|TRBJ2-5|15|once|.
TGTGCCAGCAGCTTTGGCGGGGCCCTTGGGGAGACCCAGTACTTC
CASSFGGALGETQYF
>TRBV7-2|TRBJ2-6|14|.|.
TGTGCCAGCAGCCAGTACTCTGGGGCCAACGTCCTGACTTTC
CASSQYSGANVLTF
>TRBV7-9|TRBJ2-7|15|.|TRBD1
TGTGCCAGCAGCCCCCGACAGGGTCGAGGCTACGAGCAGTACTTC
CASSPRQGRGYEQYF
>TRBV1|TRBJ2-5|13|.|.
TGCACCAGCAGCCTAAGCGGTCAAGAGACCCAGTACTTC
CTSSLSGQETQYF
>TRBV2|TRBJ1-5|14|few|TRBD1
TGTGCCAGCCGGAGGACAGGGGCAAATCAGCCCCAGCATTTT
CASRRTGANQPQHF
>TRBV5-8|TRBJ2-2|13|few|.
TGTGCCAGCAGGCCTTTAGGCACCGGGGAGCTGTTTTTT
CASRPLGTGELFF
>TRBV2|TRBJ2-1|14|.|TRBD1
TGTGCCAGCAGAACCGGGACAGGAGAAAATGAGCAGTTCTTC
CASRTGTGENEQFF
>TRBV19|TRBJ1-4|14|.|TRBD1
TGTGCCAGTAGTAGCGAGACAGGGATGGAAAAACTGTTTTTT
CASSSETGMEKLFF
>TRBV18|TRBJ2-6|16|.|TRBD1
TGTGCCAGCTCACCACCGGGGACAGCTGGGGCCAACGTCCTGACTTTC
CASSPPGTAGANVLTF
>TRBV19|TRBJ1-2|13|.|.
TGTGCCAGTAGTATAGGCAGATCCTATGGCTACACCTTC
CASSIGRSYGYTF
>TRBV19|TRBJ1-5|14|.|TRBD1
TGTGCCAGTAGTTGGACAGGGATTAGTCAGCCCCAGCATTTT
CASSWTGISQPQHF
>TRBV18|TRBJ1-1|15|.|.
TGTGCCAGCTCACCCCAAGAATCGGACGGAAATGAAGCTTTCTTT
CASSPQESDGNEAFF
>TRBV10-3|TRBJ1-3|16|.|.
TGTGCCATCAGTGAGTACAAGGGGACGACTGGAAACACCATATATTTT
CAISEYKGTTGNTIYF
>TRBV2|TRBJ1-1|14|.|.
TGTGCCAGCAGTGAAGGCAGGTGGAACACTGAAGCTTTCTTT
CASSEGRWNTEAFF
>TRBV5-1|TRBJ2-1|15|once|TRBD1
TGCGCCAGCAGCTTACAGGGGGCCACAGGAAATGAGCAGTTCTTC
CASSLQGATGNEQFF
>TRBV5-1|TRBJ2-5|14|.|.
TGCGCCAGCAGACCCGGACAACTCCAAGAGACCCAGTACTTC
CASRPGQLQETQYF
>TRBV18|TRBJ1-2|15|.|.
TGTGCCAGCTCATCGGAACCACAGGGTCGGATCGGCTACACCTTC
CASSSEPQGRIGYTF
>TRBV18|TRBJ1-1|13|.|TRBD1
TGTGCCAGCGTACAGGGGTTGAACACTGAAGCTTTCTTT
CASVQGLNTEAFF